These 2 T cell receptor beta chains were all obtained from the same sample, sequenced in a study of blood T cell repertoires in COVID-19. Assay: immunoSEQ multiplex PCR; the TCRdb copy retains only in-frame clones and omits some. The repertoire holds a few hundred thousand clones, with roughly 90% as singletons. The sequenced sample consisted of PBMCs or T cells enriched from blood (not recorded which). The receptors come from a woman under 30 with acute COVID-19.

The chain couples TRBV19 to TRBJ2-7; 9 nucleotides agree with TRBD2. The J segment lost 2 bases and the V segment lost 6 bases, leaving 8 bases of the junction unmatched. This CDR3 is built from 15 residues. The V gene's germline CDR1 is LNHDA and CDR2 SQIVND (reference sequence). CDR3 nucleotides: TGTGCCAGTAGGCTAACAGCGGGAGGAGCCTACGAGCAGTACTTC. Translated, it gives CASRLTAGGAYEQYF.

This sequence joins TRBV29-1 and TRBJ2-1; maybe TRBD2 (5 bases). CDR1 is SQVTM, CDR2 ANQGSEA, per germline. CDR3 length: 13 residues. V gave up 6 bases and J gave up 8 bases, with 17 bases separating them. This CDR3 reads CSVGGTRGDEQFF. CDR3 DNA: TGCAGCGTCGGAGGCACTAGAGGCGATGAGCAGTTCTTC.